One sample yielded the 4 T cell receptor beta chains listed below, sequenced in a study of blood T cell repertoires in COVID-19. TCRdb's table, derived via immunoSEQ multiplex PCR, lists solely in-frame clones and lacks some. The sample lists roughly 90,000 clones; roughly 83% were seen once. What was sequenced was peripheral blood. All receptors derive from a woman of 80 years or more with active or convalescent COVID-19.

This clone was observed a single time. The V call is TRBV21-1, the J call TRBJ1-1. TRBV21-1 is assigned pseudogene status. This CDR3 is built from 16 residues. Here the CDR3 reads CASSKGKRAVNTEAFF. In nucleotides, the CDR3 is TGTGCCAGCAGCAAAGGAAAGAGGGCTGTGAACACTGAAGCTTTCTTT.

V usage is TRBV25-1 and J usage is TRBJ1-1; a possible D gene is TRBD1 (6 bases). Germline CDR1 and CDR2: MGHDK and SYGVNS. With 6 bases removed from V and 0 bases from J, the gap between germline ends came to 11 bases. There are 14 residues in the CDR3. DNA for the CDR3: TGTGCCAGCAGGTTCACAGGGATGAACACTGAAGCTTTCTTT. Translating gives CASRFTGMNTEAFF.

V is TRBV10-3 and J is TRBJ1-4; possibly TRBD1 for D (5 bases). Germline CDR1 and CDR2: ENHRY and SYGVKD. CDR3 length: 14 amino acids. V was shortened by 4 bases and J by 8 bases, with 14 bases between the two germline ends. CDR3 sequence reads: CAISGTGTREKLFF. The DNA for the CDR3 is TGTGCCATCAGTGGAACCGGGACTCGGGAAAAACTGTTTTTT.

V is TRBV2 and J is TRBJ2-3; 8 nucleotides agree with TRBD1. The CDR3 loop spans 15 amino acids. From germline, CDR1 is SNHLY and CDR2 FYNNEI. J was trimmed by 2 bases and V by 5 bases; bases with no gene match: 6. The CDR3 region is CASSLDRADTDTQYF. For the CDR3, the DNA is TGTGCCAGCAGTTTGGACAGGGCCGACACAGATACGCAGTATTTT. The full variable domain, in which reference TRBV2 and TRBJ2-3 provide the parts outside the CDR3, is EPEVTQTPSHQVTQMGQEVILRCVPISNHLYFYWYRQILGQKVEFLVSFYNNEISEKSEIFDDQFSVERPDGSNFTLKIRSTKLEDSAMYFCASSLDRADTDTQYFGPGTRLTVL.